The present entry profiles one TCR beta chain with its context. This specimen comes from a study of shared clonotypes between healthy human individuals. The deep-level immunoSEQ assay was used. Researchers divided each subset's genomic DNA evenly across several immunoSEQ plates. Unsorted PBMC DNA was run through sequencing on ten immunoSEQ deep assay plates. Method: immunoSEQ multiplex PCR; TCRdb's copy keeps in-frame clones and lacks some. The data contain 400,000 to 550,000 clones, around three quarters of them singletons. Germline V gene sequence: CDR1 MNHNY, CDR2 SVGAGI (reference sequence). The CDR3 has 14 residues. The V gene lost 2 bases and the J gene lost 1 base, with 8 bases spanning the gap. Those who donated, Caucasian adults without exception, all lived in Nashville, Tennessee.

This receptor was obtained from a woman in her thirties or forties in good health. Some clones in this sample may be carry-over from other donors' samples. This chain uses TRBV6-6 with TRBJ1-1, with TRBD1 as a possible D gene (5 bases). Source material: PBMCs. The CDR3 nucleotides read TGTGCCAGCAGTTACGGGGCAGCGAACACTGAAGCTTTCTTT. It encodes CASSYGAANTEAFF.